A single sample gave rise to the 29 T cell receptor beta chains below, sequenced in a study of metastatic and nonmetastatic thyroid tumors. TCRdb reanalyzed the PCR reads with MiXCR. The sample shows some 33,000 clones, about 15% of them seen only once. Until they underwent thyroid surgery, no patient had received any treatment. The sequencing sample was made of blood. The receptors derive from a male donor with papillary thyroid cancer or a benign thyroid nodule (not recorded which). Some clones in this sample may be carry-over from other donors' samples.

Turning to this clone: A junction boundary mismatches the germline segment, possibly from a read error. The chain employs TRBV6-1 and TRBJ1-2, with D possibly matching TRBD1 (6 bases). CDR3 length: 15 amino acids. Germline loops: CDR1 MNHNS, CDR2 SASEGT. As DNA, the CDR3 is TGTGCCAGCAGACTCAACCGTGACAGGAACTATGTCTACACCTTC. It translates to CASRLNRDRNYVYTF.

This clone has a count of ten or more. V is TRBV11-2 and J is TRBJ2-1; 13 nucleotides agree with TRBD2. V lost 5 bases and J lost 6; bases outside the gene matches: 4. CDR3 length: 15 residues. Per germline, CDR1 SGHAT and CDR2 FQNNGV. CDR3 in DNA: TGTGCCAGCAGCATCAGGACTAGCGGGAGCAATGAGCAGTTCTTC. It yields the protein CASSIRTSGSNEQFF.

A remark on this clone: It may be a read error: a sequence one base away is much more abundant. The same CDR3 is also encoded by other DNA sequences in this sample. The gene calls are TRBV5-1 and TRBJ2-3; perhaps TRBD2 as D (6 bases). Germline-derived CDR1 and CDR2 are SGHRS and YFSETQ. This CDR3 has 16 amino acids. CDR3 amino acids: CASSLGTPSSTDTQYF. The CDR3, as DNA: TGCGCCAGCAGCCTAGGGACTCCGTCTAGCACAGATACGCAGTATTTC.

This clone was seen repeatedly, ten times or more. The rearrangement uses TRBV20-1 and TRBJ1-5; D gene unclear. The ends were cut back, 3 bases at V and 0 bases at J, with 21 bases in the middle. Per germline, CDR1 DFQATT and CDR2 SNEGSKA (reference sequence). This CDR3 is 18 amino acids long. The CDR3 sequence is CSARRQPPVGYSNQPQHF. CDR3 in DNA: TGCAGTGCTAGGCGGCAGCCACCTGTAGGGTATAGCAATCAGCCCCAGCATTTT.

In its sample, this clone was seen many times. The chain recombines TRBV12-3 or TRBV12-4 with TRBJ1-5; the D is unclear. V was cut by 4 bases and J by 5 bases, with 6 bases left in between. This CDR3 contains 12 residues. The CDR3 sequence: CASSSPYQPQHF. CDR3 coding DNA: TGTGCCAGCAGTTCCCCCTATCAGCCCCAGCATTTT.

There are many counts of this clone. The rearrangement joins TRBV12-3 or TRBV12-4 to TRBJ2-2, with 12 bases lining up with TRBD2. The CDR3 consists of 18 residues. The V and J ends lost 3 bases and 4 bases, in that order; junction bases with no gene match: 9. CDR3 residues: CASSFGSSGRAVTGELFF. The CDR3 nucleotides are TGTGCCAGCAGTTTTGGGTCTAGCGGGAGGGCCGTCACCGGGGAGCTGTTTTTT.

DNA of the CDR3: TGTGCCAGCAGCTCTAGCGGGAGGTATCACGAGCAGTACTTC. Translating gives CASSSSGRYHEQYF. The chain has TRBV5-4 and TRBJ2-7; 11 bases are shared with TRBD2. Per the germline V gene, CDR1 is SGHNT and CDR2 is YYREEE (reference sequence). There are 14 residues in the CDR3. The V and J ends lost 3 bases and 5 bases, in that order; junction bases with no gene match: 4.

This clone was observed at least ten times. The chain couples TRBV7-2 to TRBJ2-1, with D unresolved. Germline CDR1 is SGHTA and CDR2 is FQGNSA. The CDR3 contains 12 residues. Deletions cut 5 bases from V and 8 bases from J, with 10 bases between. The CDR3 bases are TGTGCCAGCAGCCCCAAGTGGGATGAGCAGTTCTTC. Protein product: CASSPKWDEQFF.

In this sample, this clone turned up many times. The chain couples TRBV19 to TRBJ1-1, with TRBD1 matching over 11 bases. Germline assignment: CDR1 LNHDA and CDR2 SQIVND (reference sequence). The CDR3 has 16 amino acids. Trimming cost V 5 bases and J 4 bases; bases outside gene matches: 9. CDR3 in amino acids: CASSPRTGGAGTEAFF. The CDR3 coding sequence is TGTGCCAGTAGTCCCCGGACAGGGGGCGCGGGCACTGAAGCTTTCTTT.

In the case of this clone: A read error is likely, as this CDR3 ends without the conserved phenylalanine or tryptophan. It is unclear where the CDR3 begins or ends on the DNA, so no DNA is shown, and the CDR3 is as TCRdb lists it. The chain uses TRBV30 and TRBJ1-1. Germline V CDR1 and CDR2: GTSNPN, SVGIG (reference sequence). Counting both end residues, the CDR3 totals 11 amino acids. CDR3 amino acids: CAWSIVTEASS.

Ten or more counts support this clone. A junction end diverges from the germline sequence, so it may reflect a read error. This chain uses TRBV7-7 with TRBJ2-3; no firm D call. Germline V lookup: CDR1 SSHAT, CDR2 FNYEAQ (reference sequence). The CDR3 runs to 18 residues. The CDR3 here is CASSPPIRVHARKDTQYF. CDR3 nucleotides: TGTGCTAGCAGCCCACCAATACGGGTCCATGCTAGGAAAGATACGCAGTATTTT.

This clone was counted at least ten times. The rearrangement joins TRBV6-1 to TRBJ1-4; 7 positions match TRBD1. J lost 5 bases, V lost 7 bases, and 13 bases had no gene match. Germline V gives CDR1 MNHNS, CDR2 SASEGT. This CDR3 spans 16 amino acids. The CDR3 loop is CASTNPRTGRNEKLFF. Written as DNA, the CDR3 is TGTGCCAGCACAAATCCAAGGACAGGTCGCAATGAAAAACTGTTTTTT.

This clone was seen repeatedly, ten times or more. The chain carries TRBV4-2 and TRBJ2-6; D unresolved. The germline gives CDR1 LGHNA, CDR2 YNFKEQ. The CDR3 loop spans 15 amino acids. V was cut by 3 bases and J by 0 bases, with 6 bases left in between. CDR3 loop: CASSQPISGANVLTF. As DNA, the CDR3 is TGTGCCAGCAGCCAGCCAATCTCTGGGGCCAACGTCCTGACTTTC.

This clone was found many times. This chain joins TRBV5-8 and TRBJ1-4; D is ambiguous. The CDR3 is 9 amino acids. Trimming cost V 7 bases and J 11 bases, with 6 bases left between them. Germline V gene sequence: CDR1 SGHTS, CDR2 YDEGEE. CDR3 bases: TGTGCCAGCGGAGGGAAACTGTTTTTT. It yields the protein CASGGKLFF.

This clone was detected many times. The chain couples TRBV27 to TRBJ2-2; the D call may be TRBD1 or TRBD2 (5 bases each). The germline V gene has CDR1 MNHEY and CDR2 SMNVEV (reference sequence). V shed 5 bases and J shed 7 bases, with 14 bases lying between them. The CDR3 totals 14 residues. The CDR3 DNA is TGTGCCAGCAGTCGCCTGGGGGATAGCGGGGAGCTGTTTTTT. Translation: CASSRLGDSGELFF.

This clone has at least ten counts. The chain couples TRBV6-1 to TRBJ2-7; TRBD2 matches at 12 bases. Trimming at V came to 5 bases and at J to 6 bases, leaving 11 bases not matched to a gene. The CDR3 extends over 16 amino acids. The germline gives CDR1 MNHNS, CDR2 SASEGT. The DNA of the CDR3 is TGTGCCAGCAGTCAACCCTTGACTAGCGGGAGATCCGAGCAGTACTTC. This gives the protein CASSQPLTSGRSEQYF.

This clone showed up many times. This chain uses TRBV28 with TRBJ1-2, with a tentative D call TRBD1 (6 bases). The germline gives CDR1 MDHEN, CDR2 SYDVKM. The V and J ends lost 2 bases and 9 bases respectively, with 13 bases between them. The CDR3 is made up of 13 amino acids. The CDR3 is CASSLTQGPSYTF. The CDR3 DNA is TGTGCCAGCAGTTTAACACAGGGTCCTAGCTACACCTTC.

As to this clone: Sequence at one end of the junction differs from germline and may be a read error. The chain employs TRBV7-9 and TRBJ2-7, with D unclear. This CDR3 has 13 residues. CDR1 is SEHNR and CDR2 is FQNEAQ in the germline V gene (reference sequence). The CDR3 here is CAISLSATYEQYF. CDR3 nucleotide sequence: TGTGCCATCAGCTTATCGGCTACCTACGAGCAGTACTTC.

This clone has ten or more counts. This CDR3 is CASGDFRDNEQFF. The CDR3 DNA reads as TGTGCCAGCGGGGACTTCAGAGACAATGAGCAGTTCTTC. This chain joins TRBV6-2 or TRBV6-3 and TRBJ2-1, with D possibly TRBD2 on 6 matching bases. This CDR3 region has 13 residues. V shed 8 bases and J shed 5 bases, with 13 bases lying between them. Germline V CDR1 and CDR2: MNHEY, SVGEGT.

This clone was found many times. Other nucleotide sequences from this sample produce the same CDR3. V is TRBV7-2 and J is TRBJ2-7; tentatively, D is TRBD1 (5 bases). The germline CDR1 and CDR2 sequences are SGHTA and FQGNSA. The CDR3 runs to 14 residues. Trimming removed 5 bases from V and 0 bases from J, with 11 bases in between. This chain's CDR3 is CASSMQGSSYEQYF. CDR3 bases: TGTGCCAGCAGCATGCAGGGTAGCTCCTACGAGCAGTACTTC.

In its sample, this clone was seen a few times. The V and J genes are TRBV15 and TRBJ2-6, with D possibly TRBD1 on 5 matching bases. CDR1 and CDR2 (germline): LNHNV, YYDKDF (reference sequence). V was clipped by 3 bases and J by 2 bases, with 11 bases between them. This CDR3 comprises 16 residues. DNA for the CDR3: TGTGCCACCAGCAGGGACATGCTCACTGGGGCCAACGTCCTGACTTTC. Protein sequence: CATSRDMLTGANVLTF. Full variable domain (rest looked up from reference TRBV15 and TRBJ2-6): DAMVIQNPRYQVTQFGKPVTLSCSQTLNHNVMYWYQQKSSQAPKLLFHYYDKDFNNEADTPDNFQSRRPNTSFCFLDIRSPGLGDTAMYLCATSRDMLTGANVLTFGAGSRLTVL.

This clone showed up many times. CDR3 DNA sequence: TGTGCCAGCTCACCACAACAGGGGGGAAGTAGTGAGCAGTTCTTC. Its translation is CASSPQQGGSSEQFF. The V call is TRBV18, the J call TRBJ2-1, with TRBD1 matching over 8 bases. CDR1 is KGHSH, CDR2 LQKENI, per germline. The CDR3 sequence is 15 residues long. Germline trimming cut 1 base from V and 9 bases from J; bases unmatched to any gene: 8. The variable domain in full, completed from reference TRBV18 and TRBJ2-1, reads NAGVMQNPRHLVRRRGQEARLRCSPMKGHSHVYWYRQLPEEGLKFMVYLQKENIIDESGMPKERFSAEFPKEGPSILRIQQVVRGDSAAYFCASSPQQGGSSEQFFGPGTRLTVL.

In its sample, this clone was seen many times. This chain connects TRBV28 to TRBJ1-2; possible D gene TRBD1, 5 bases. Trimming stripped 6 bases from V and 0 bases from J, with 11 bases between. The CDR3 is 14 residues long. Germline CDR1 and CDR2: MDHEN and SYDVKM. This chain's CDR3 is CASSQGAANYGYTF. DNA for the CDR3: TGTGCCAGCAGCCAGGGCGCGGCTAACTATGGCTACACCTTC.

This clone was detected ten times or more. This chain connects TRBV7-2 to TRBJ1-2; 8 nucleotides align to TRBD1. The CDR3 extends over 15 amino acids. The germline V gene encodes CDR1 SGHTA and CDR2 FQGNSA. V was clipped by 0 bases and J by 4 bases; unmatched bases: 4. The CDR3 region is CASSLAPGGAYGYTF. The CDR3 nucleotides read TGTGCCAGCAGCTTAGCCCCAGGGGGCGCCTATGGCTACACCTTC.

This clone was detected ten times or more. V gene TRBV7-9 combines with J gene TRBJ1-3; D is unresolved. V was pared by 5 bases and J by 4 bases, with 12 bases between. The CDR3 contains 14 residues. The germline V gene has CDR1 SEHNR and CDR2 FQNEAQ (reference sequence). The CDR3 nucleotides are TGTGCCAGCAGCCCCCGGACTCTCGGAAACACCATATATTTT. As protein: CASSPRTLGNTIYF.

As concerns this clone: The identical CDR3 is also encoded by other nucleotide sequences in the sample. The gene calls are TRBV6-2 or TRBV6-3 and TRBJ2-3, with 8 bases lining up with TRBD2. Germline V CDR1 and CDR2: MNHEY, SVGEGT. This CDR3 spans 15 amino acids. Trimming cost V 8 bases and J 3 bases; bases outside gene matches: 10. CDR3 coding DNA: TGTGCCAGCGCACTACGCCGGGGGGGAACAGATACGCAGTATTTT. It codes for CASALRRGGTDTQYF.

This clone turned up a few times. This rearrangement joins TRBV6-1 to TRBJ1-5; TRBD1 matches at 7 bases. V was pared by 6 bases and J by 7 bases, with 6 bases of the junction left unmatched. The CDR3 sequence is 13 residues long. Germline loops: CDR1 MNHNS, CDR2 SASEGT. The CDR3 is CASSLGRGQPQHF. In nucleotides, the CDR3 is TGTGCCAGCAGCCTCGGCAGGGGGCAGCCCCAGCATTTT.

The CDR3 is CASSYTSDTGELFF. The CDR3 nucleotides are TGTGCCAGCAGTTACACTAGCGACACCGGGGAGCTGTTTTTT. The rearrangement uses TRBV6-2 or TRBV6-3 and TRBJ2-2; 7 bases map to TRBD2. After removal of 2 bases from V and 3 bases from J, the junction contained 0 bases not matched to a gene. Germline CDR1 MNHEY, CDR2 SVGEGT. This CDR3 comprises 14 residues.

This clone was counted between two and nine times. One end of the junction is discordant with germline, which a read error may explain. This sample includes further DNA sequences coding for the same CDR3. The CDR3 region is CASSLGVGNTEAFF. CDR3 nucleotide sequence: TGCGCCAGCAGCTTAGGGGTAGGAAACACTGAAGCTTTCTTT. This sequence joins TRBV11-1 and TRBJ1-1; the D gene is possibly TRBD1 (5 bases). The CDR3 extends over 14 amino acids. CDR1 and CDR2 from the germline V gene are SGHAT and FQDESV (reference sequence).